The 20 T cell receptor beta chains reported below all come from one sample, sequenced in a study of blood T cell repertoires in COVID-19. Assay used: immunoSEQ multiplex PCR; TCRdb lists only in-frame clones, some missing. The table records over 100,000 clones, more than 75% of them present only once. The sample consisted of peripheral blood. The receptors originated from a man between 40 and 49 years old with acute or convalescent COVID-19.

Only one count was recorded for this clone. The chain couples TRBV6-2 or TRBV6-3 to TRBJ2-3, with D possibly being TRBD2 (5 bases). V shed 6 bases and J shed 3 bases, with 7 bases lying between them. The CDR3 extends over 12 amino acids. Per germline, CDR1 MNHEY and CDR2 SVGEGT. The CDR3 DNA is TGTGCCAGCAGCCGGAGGACAGATACGCAGTATTTT. Amino acid sequence: CASSRRTDTQYF.

The chain couples TRBV6-6 to TRBJ2-2; 7 bases line up with TRBD2. Looked up from germline, CDR1 is MNHNY and CDR2 is SVGAGI (reference sequence). The CDR3 has 14 amino acids. The V and J ends lost 11 bases and 0 bases, in that order; junction bases with no gene match: 6. The CDR3 region has the DNA TGTGCCGCCCTACTAGCGACGAACACCGGGGAGCTGTTTTTT. Translated: CAALLATNTGELFF.

The chain links TRBV18 to TRBJ2-7, with 9 bases fitting TRBD2. V lost 6 bases, J lost 4 bases, and 10 bases stayed unmatched. CDR3 length equals 15 residues. Germline CDR1 is KGHSH and CDR2 is LQKENI. CDR3 in amino acids: CASSPAGGGVYEQYF. The CDR3 nucleotides are TGTGCCAGCTCCCCGGCAGGCGGGGGGGTGTACGAGCAGTACTTC. The entire variable domain, with the rest obtained from reference TRBV18 and TRBJ2-7, is as follows: NAGVMQNPRHLVRRRGQEARLRCSPMKGHSHVYWYRQLPEEGLKFMVYLQKENIIDESGMPKERFSAEFPKEGPSILRIQQVVRGDSAAYFCASSPAGGGVYEQYFGPGTRLTVT.

The J gene is TRBJ2-1, the V gene TRBV5-1; D might be TRBD2 (5 bases). The CDR3 is 12 amino acids. V was clipped by 4 bases and J by 7 bases, with 9 bases between them. Per germline, CDR1 SGHRS and CDR2 YFSETQ. CDR3 sequence: CASSPGSNEQFF. The CDR3 DNA sequence: TGCGCCAGCAGCCCGGGGTCTAATGAGCAGTTCTTC. Filled out from reference TRBV5-1 and TRBJ2-1, the complete variable domain reads KAGVTQTPRYLIKTRGQQVTLSCSPISGHRSVSWYQQTPGQGLQFLFEYFSETQRNKGNFPGRFSGRQFSNSRSEMNVSTLELGDSALYLCASSPGSNEQFFGPGTRLTVL.

V usage is TRBV6-1 and J usage is TRBJ2-7, with 9 bases matching TRBD1. Per the germline V gene, CDR1 is MNHNS and CDR2 is SASEGT. The CDR3 is made up of 14 amino acids. J gave up 6 bases and V 3 bases, and 6 bases lay outside the gene matches. The chain's CDR3 is CASSEAGTGFEQYF. The CDR3 DNA follows: TGTGCCAGCAGTGAGGCCGGGACAGGGTTCGAGCAGTACTTC.

The chain links TRBV10-3 to TRBJ2-1; 8 positions agree with TRBD2. The CDR3 loop spans 14 amino acids. In germline, CDR1 is ENHRY, CDR2 SYGVKD. The junction had 7 bases not matched to a gene; V was cut back by 6 bases and J by 6 bases. CDR3 DNA: TGTGCCATCAGCGATCGGGGGGGTCTCAATGAGCAGTTCTTC. It yields the protein CAISDRGGLNEQFF.

The V and J genes are TRBV19 and TRBJ2-7; 9 bases map to TRBD1. The CDR3 consists of 15 residues. Germline V lookup: CDR1 LNHDA, CDR2 SQIVND (reference sequence). V shed 5 bases, J shed 4 bases, and the junction held 9 bases outside the gene matches. CDR3 in amino acids: CASSSTGTGPYEQYF. The DNA of the CDR3 is TGTGCCAGTAGTTCGACCGGGACAGGGCCATACGAGCAGTACTTC.

The J gene is TRBJ2-5, the V gene TRBV2; 7 bases are shared with TRBD1. Trimming at V came to 9 bases and at J to 3 bases, leaving 4 bases not matched to a gene. Germline CDR1 SNHLY, CDR2 FYNNEI. The CDR3 length is 12 residues. Written as DNA, the CDR3 is TGTGCCAGACAGGGGATAGAAGAGACCCAGTACTTC. It yields the protein CARQGIEETQYF.

The chain combines TRBV5-5 with TRBJ2-1; 10 bases are a match to TRBD2. Trimming at V came to 4 bases and at J to 0 bases, leaving 10 bases not matched to a gene. Germline lookup yields CDR1 SGHKS and CDR2 YYEKEE (reference sequence). The CDR3 runs to 18 residues. The CDR3 DNA sequence: TGTGCCAGCAGCGGACTAGCGGCCCGACCTAGCTCCTACAATGAGCAGTTCTTC. This sequence encodes CASSGLAARPSSYNEQFF.

The CDR3 DNA reads TGTGCCAGCAAACAGACAGGGTTAGAGACCCAGTACTTC. This gives the protein CASKQTGLETQYF. The chain joins TRBV6-5 to TRBJ2-5, with 7 bases identical to TRBD1. CDR3 size: 13 residues. CDR1 MNHEY and CDR2 SVGAGI come from the germline V gene. With V trimmed by 7 bases and J by 4 bases, 6 bases remained unmatched.

The chain combines TRBV4-1 with TRBJ2-5, with a possible D match to TRBD1 (6 bases). This CDR3 has 14 residues. Trimming pared 6 bases from V and 2 bases from J, leaving 13 bases between. The V gene's germline CDR1 is MGHRA and CDR2 YSYEKL. CDR3 coding DNA: TGCGCCAGCAGTCAATCGGACAGTCAAGAGACCCAGTACTTC. Its protein product is CASSQSDSQETQYF.

This chain links TRBV7-9 with TRBJ1-5; TRBD1 might be the D (5 bases). Germline V gives CDR1 SEHNR, CDR2 FQNEAQ (reference sequence). The CDR3 contains 12 residues. The V and J ends lost 8 bases and 5 bases respectively, with 10 bases between them. CDR3 sequence (DNA): TGTGCCAGCGGCTGGGGGGATCAGCCCCAGCATTTT. It specifies CASGWGDQPQHF.

This clone occurred a few times. The CDR3, as DNA: TGTGCCAGCAGCTCTTGGACAGGGTACTCCGAGCAGTACTTC. It yields the protein CASSSWTGYSEQYF. The chain couples TRBV5-6 to TRBJ2-7; 8 bases map to TRBD1. This CDR3 contains 14 residues. CDR1 is SGHDT and CDR2 is YYEEEE in the germline V gene. V was pared by 3 bases and J by 6 bases, with 8 bases of the junction left unmatched.

J is TRBJ2-1 and V is TRBV9; TRBD1 matches 10 bases. The CDR3 is 18 amino acids. The germline gives CDR1 SGDLS, CDR2 YYNGEE. With 4 bases clipped from V and 4 bases from J, the junction kept 14 bases outside the gene matches. This CDR3 reads CASSTSMVGQGDYNEQFF. The DNA for the CDR3 is TGTGCCAGCAGCACATCGATGGTTGGACAGGGGGATTACAATGAGCAGTTCTTC.

The chain employs TRBV10-3 and TRBJ2-7, with D maybe TRBD2 (5 bases). The CDR3 sequence is 14 residues long. Deletions cut 7 bases from V and 3 bases from J, with 16 bases between. Germline V gives CDR1 ENHRY, CDR2 SYGVKD. The CDR3 spells CAIKAKLADYEQYF. CDR3 nucleotide sequence: TGTGCCATCAAGGCCAAGCTAGCAGACTACGAGCAGTACTTC.

This clone has a handful of counts. The chain has TRBV12-5 and TRBJ2-7, with TRBD1 identical over 9 bases. V shed 6 bases, J shed 3 bases, and the junction held 6 bases outside the gene matches. CDR3 length equals 14 residues. CDR1 is LGHNT and CDR2 is FRNRAP in the germline V gene. The CDR3, as DNA: TGTGCTAGTGGGCAACAGGGGGCACGCTACGAGCAGTACTTC. Protein product: CASGQQGARYEQYF. Using reference TRBV12-5 and TRBJ2-7 for the parts outside the CDR3, the full variable domain is DARVTQTPRHKVTEMGQEVTMRCQPILGHNTVFWYRQTMMQGLELLAYFRNRAPLDDSGMPKDRFSAEMPDATLATLKIQPSEPRDSAVYFCASGQQGARYEQYFGPGTRLTVT.

The CDR3 coding sequence is TGTGCCAGCAGCTCAACCGCAGGGCCCTATGGCTACACCTTC. This translates into CASSSTAGPYGYTF. This chain joins TRBV5-4 and TRBJ1-2; a weak D match, TRBD1 (5 bases). The CDR3 consists of 14 residues. The germline CDR1 and CDR2 sequences are SGHNT and YYREEE (reference sequence). Deletions cut 3 bases from V and 4 bases from J, with 13 bases between.

This sequence joins TRBV4-2 and TRBJ2-1; 13 positions match TRBD2. Per germline, CDR1 LGHNA and CDR2 YNFKEQ. With V trimmed by 4 bases and J by 7 bases, 10 bases remained unmatched. The CDR3 is made up of 17 amino acids. The CDR3: CASSRGLAGSPGNEQFF. The CDR3 coding sequence is TGTGCCAGCAGCCGGGGACTAGCGGGGTCGCCGGGGAATGAGCAGTTCTTC.

This clone showed up just once. V gene TRBV28 combines with J gene TRBJ1-1; D unresolved. The CDR3 spans 15 residues. Per germline, CDR1 MDHEN and CDR2 SYDVKM. V was trimmed by 7 bases and J by 1 base, leaving 16 bases between them. The CDR3 loop is CASTWAGFSNTEAFF. CDR3 DNA: TGTGCCAGCACCTGGGCGGGGTTTTCGAACACTGAAGCTTTCTTT.

The chain couples TRBV30 to TRBJ1-2; 7 bases agree with TRBD1. Germline trimming cut 6 bases from V and 1 base from J; bases unmatched to any gene: 11. Germline CDR1 reads GTSNPN; CDR2 reads SVGIG (reference sequence). The CDR3 totals 15 residues. The CDR3 sequence: CACSADRALNYGYTF. The CDR3 nucleotides read TGTGCCTGTTCAGCTGACAGGGCCCTTAACTATGGCTACACCTTC.